The 31 T cell receptor beta chains below come from one sample, sequenced in a study of shared clonotypes between healthy human individuals (TCRdb year 2020). The library relied on the immunoSEQ multiplex PCR assay. As stored in TCRdb, this immuneACCESS dataset retains in-frame rearrangements with V and J assigned. A fraction of the clones does not appear; measured against another copy, unresolved V genes explain less than half of the discrepancy, and the remainder lacks a known reason. In all, the sample holds more than 850,000 clones, and around 78% of those were seen once. The top ten constitute 0.5% to 0.6% of the sample. The specimen sequenced was memory CD4+ T cells from PBMCs. Read against the paper, the sample's cell subset or site label means: CD45RA-negative fraction. All receptors come from a man between 18 and 29 years old in good health. Some clones in this sample may be carry-over from other donors' samples.

As regards this clone: This sample also contains other DNA sequences that code for the same CDR3. The CDR3 region has the DNA TGTGCCATCAGCCCTCAGGGGGGCACTGAAGCTTTCTTT. Translation: CAISPQGGTEAFF. The chain has TRBV10-3 and TRBJ1-1, with 7 positions matching TRBD1. J gave up 4 bases and V 6 bases, and 5 bases lay outside the gene matches. Germline CDR1 and CDR2: ENHRY and SYGVKD. CDR3 size: 13 residues.

This clone was observed many times. The J gene is TRBJ2-7, the V gene TRBV15; 8 positions agree with TRBD1. The trim removed 3 bases at V and 3 bases at J, leaving 4 bases unmatched. Germline loops: CDR1 LNHNV, CDR2 YYDKDF (reference sequence). The CDR3 extends over 14 amino acids. The DNA for the CDR3 is TGTGCCACCAGCAGGACAGGGGCGAACTACGAGCAGTACTTC. Amino acids: CATSRTGANYEQYF. The entire variable domain, with the rest obtained from reference TRBV15 and TRBJ2-7, is as follows: DAMVIQNPRYQVTQFGKPVTLSCSQTLNHNVMYWYQQKSSQAPKLLFHYYDKDFNNEADTPDNFQSRRPNTSFCFLDIRSPGLGDTAMYLCATSRTGANYEQYFGPGTRLTVT.

The V and J genes are TRBV2 and TRBJ1-2; TRBD1 might be the D (5 bases). V was cut by 6 bases and J by 7 bases, with 6 bases left in between. Germline CDR1 is SNHLY and CDR2 is FYNNEI. The CDR3 runs to 10 residues. The CDR3 nucleotides read TGTGCCAGCAGGGGGCCTGGCTACACCTTC. This translates into CASRGPGYTF.

In this sample, this clone turned up a few times. V and J are TRBV18 and TRBJ1-5; 8 nucleotides agree with TRBD1. CDR1 and CDR2 from the germline V gene are KGHSH and LQKENI. The V gene end was trimmed by 3 bases and the J gene end by 9 bases; junction bases not matched to a gene: 7. This CDR3 contains 14 residues. The CDR3 sequence is CASSPGNRGVPQHF. The CDR3 region has the DNA TGTGCCAGCTCACCCGGTAACAGGGGGGTGCCCCAGCATTTT.

The chain combines TRBV25-1 with TRBJ2-1; TRBD2 agrees at 8 bases. Unmatched junction bases numbered 10, after V lost 7 bases and J lost 2 bases. The CDR3 extends over 16 amino acids. The germline CDR1 and CDR2 sequences are MGHDK and SYGVNS. This chain's CDR3 is CASTPPPGGAYNEQFF. The CDR3 region has the DNA TGTGCCAGCACCCCTCCCCCGGGAGGGGCCTACAATGAGCAGTTCTTC. Looking up the rest from reference TRBV25-1 and TRBJ2-1 gives the full variable domain: EADIYQTPRYLVIGTGKKITLECSQTMGHDKMYWYQQDPGMELHLIHYSYGVNSTEKGDLSSESTVSRIRTEHFPLTLESARPSHTSQYLCASTPPPGGAYNEQFFGPGTRLTVL.

The chain uses TRBV7-8 and TRBJ2-5; 8 nucleotides line up with TRBD1. CDR1 is SGHVS and CDR2 is FQNEAQ in the germline V gene. V lost 6 bases to trimming and J lost 1 base; unmatched junction nucleotides: 13. The CDR3 totals 17 residues. CDR3 in DNA: TGTGCCAGCAGTCGGGAAGACAGAACAGGGGGCCAAGAGACCCAGTACTTC. Its translation: CASSREDRTGGQETQYF.

The rearrangement uses TRBV28 and TRBJ1-1; D gene unclear. The V gene lost 3 bases and the J gene lost 3 bases, with 20 bases spanning the gap. The CDR3 loop spans 17 amino acids. Germline CDR1 is MDHEN and CDR2 is SYDVKM. The CDR3 protein is CASSFLEGSHHDTEAFF. As DNA, the CDR3 is TGTGCCAGCAGTTTTTTAGAGGGTTCGCATCATGACACTGAAGCTTTCTTT.

This chain links TRBV9 with TRBJ2-5, with TRBD2 matching 7 bases. Germline-derived CDR1 and CDR2 are SGDLS and YYNGEE. After removal of 0 bases from V and 2 bases from J, the junction contained 13 bases not matched to a gene. This CDR3 comprises 18 residues. CDR3 DNA: TGTGCCAGCAGCGTAGGGGTCGGGACTACTTGGGGGCAAGAGACCCAGTACTTC. Amino acids: CASSVGVGTTWGQETQYF.

V gene TRBV5-5 combines with J gene TRBJ1-2; TRBD1 agrees at 9 bases. This CDR3 has 13 amino acids. From germline, CDR1 is SGHKS and CDR2 YYEKEE (reference sequence). The junction had 9 bases not matched to a gene; V was cut back by 8 bases and J by 7 bases. The CDR3, as DNA: TGTGCCAGTACGGGACAGGGCCTAATTGGCTACACCTTC. It encodes CASTGQGLIGYTF.

The chain couples TRBV2 to TRBJ2-7; D gene unclear. V lost 7 bases, J lost 2 bases, and 6 bases lay in between. Per germline, CDR1 SNHLY and CDR2 FYNNEI. The CDR3 has 11 amino acids. DNA of the CDR3: TGTGCCAGCACCCCTACCTACGAGCAGTACTTC. As protein: CASTPTYEQYF.

This sequence joins TRBV5-8 and TRBJ2-5; TRBD1 is a possible D gene (5 bases). The CDR3 covers 15 residues. CDR1 is SGHTS and CDR2 is YDEGEE in the germline V gene. The V end lost 0 bases, the J end lost 5 bases, and 14 bases lay between the germline ends. CDR3 in amino acids: CASSLAYRQVETQYF. The DNA of the CDR3 is TGTGCCAGCAGCTTGGCTTACAGGCAGGTGGAGACCCAGTACTTC.

This clone was detected only once. The rearrangement links TRBV5-1 to TRBJ1-4; perhaps TRBD1 as D (5 bases). Trimming removed 0 bases from V and 8 bases from J, with 17 bases in between. Germline V gene data show CDR1 as SGHRS and CDR2 as YFSETQ. The CDR3 spans 16 residues. The CDR3 DNA follows: TGCGCCAGCAGCTTGGGGGGCAACTTCCCTCAAGAAAAACTGTTTTTT. Encoded protein: CASSLGGNFPQEKLFF. The whole variable domain, remainder taken from reference TRBV5-1 and TRBJ1-4, is KAGVTQTPRYLIKTRGQQVTLSCSPISGHRSVSWYQQTPGQGLQFLFEYFSETQRNKGNFPGRFSGRQFSNSRSEMNVSTLELGDSALYLCASSLGGNFPQEKLFFGSGTQLSVL.

J is TRBJ1-1 and V is TRBV7-2; D is uncertain. CDR1 SGHTA and CDR2 FQGNSA come from the germline V gene. Trimming removed 5 bases from V and 1 base from J, with 14 bases in between. There are 15 residues in the CDR3. The CDR3 nucleotides read TGTGCCAGCAGCCCACCCCCCGCAGGGAACACTGAAGCTTTCTTT. This translates into CASSPPPAGNTEAFF.

This clone was recorded only once. This sequence joins TRBV18 and TRBJ1-4, with a possible D match to TRBD1 (6 bases). V was pared by 2 bases and J by 8 bases, with 12 bases between. The CDR3 contains 14 residues. Germline V CDR1 and CDR2: KGHSH, LQKENI. Here the CDR3 DNA reads TGTGCCAGCTCACCAGGGGGCGCAGGGGAAAAACTGTTTTTT. Encoded protein: CASSPGGAGEKLFF.

This clone was detected once. This CDR3 is also generated by other DNA sequences in the sample. CDR3 coding DNA: TGTGCCAGCTCACCAAGCGGGAATGAGCAGTTCTTC. This sequence encodes CASSPSGNEQFF. This chain links TRBV18 with TRBJ2-1, with D possibly TRBD2 on 6 matching bases. The CDR3 loop spans 12 amino acids. The germline V gene has CDR1 KGHSH and CDR2 LQKENI. V shed 2 bases and J shed 7 bases, with 6 bases lying between them. The complete variable domain, with remaining parts taken from reference TRBV18 and TRBJ2-1, reads NAGVMQNPRHLVRRRGQEARLRCSPMKGHSHVYWYRQLPEEGLKFMVYLQKENIIDESGMPKERFSAEFPKEGPSILRIQQVVRGDSAAYFCASSPSGNEQFFGPGTRLTVL.

CDR3: CATSRDGTLASYEQYF. Here the CDR3 DNA reads TGTGCCACCAGCAGAGATGGGACACTAGCGTCCTACGAGCAGTACTTC. This chain connects TRBV15 to TRBJ2-7, with D possibly TRBD2 on 7 matching bases. The CDR3 runs 16 residues. V was cut by 0 bases and J by 1 base, with 13 bases left in between. Germline V gene data show CDR1 as LNHNV and CDR2 as YYDKDF (reference sequence). Full variable domain (remainder filled in from reference TRBV15 and TRBJ2-7): DAMVIQNPRYQVTQFGKPVTLSCSQTLNHNVMYWYQQKSSQAPKLLFHYYDKDFNNEADTPDNFQSRRPNTSFCFLDIRSPGLGDTAMYLCATSRDGTLASYEQYFGPGTRLTVT.

V gene TRBV28 combines with J gene TRBJ1-5; D not certain. CDR3 length equals 13 residues. With 2 bases removed from V and 7 bases from J, the gap between germline ends came to 9 bases. The V gene's germline CDR1 is MDHEN and CDR2 SYDVKM. CDR3 in DNA: TGTGCCAGCAGTTTACAGGTGAAACAGCCCCAGCATTTT. The encoded protein is CASSLQVKQPQHF.

This chain links TRBV4-2 with TRBJ2-7; weak D call: TRBD2 (6 bases). The CDR3 spans 18 residues. The ends were cut back, 0 bases at V and 0 bases at J, with 18 bases in the middle. Germline assignment: CDR1 LGHNA and CDR2 YNFKEQ. The CDR3 nucleotides are TGTGCCAGCAGCCAAGAGAGGAGCCTAGCGCGTAGCTCCTACGAGCAGTACTTC. Translating it yields CASSQERSLARSSYEQYF.

This chain uses TRBV5-6 with TRBJ1-3; TRBD1 matches at 10 bases. Losses at the gene ends were 4 bases for V and 8 bases for J; bases not matched to a gene: 9. This CDR3 is 15 amino acids long. The germline gives CDR1 SGHDT, CDR2 YYEEEE. CDR3 nucleotides: TGTGCCAGCAGCCCCCTCCGGGACAGGGGATACACCATATATTTT. Amino acid sequence: CASSPLRDRGYTIYF.

The rearrangement uses TRBV27 and TRBJ2-6, with TRBD2 identical over 7 bases. Looked up from germline, CDR1 is MNHEY and CDR2 is SMNVEV (reference sequence). V gave up 2 bases and J gave up 0 bases; unmatched junction bases: 13. CDR3 length: 20 amino acids. The CDR3 sequence: CASSLIPLTSSYSGANVLTF. CDR3 DNA sequence: TGTGCCAGCAGTTTAATCCCCCTGACTAGCAGTTACTCTGGGGCCAACGTCCTGACTTTC.

V is TRBV6-1 and J is TRBJ2-7; D gene uncertain. Germline V gives CDR1 MNHNS, CDR2 SASEGT. This CDR3 has 14 amino acids. V lost 0 bases to trimming and J lost 4 bases, with 10 bases between them. Here the CDR3 DNA reads TGTGCCAGCAGTGAAGCAGCAGGACCTTACGAGCAGTACTTC. Translating it yields CASSEAAGPYEQYF.

The rearrangement uses TRBV2 and TRBJ1-5; D unresolved. Germline CDR1 reads SNHLY; CDR2 reads FYNNEI. The CDR3 contains 12 residues. The germline V and J ends were trimmed by 4 bases and 9 bases, with 10 bases remaining between them. Written as DNA, the CDR3 is TGTGCCAGCAGTGCATCTCTGGGGCCCCAGCATTTT. Protein sequence: CASSASLGPQHF.

The CDR3 reads CASSFREGHNNQPQHF. The CDR3 coding sequence is TGTGCCAGCAGTTTCCGGGAGGGACACAACAATCAGCCCCAGCATTTT. V gene TRBV27 combines with J gene TRBJ1-5, with D tentatively TRBD1 (6 bases). Germline CDR1 reads MNHEY; CDR2 reads SMNVEV (reference sequence). V gave up 3 bases and J gave up 3 bases, with 15 bases separating them. The CDR3 totals 16 residues.

The chain recombines TRBV7-2 with TRBJ2-7; D not resolved. The germline CDR1 and CDR2 sequences are SGHTA and FQGNSA. The CDR3 is made up of 13 amino acids. Trimming removed 8 bases at V and 2 bases at J, with 13 bases between. This CDR3 reads CASGAGPAYEQYF. In DNA form, the CDR3 reads TGTGCCAGCGGCGCCGGACCCGCCTACGAGCAGTACTTC. Combining the CDR3 with reference TRBV7-2 and TRBJ2-7 gives the whole variable domain GAGVSQSPSNKVTEKGKDVELRCDPISGHTALYWYRQSLGQGLEFLIYFQGNSAPDKSGLPSDRFSAERTGGSVSTLTIQRTQQEDSAVYLCASGAGPAYEQYFGPGTRLTVT.

The rearrangement uses TRBV11-3 and TRBJ1-3, with D possibly being TRBD1 (5 bases). This CDR3 region has 16 residues. V was pared by 3 bases and J by 0 bases, with 12 bases between. Looked up from germline, CDR1 is SGHNT and CDR2 is YENEEA. CDR3 residues: CASSLGPFSSGNTIYF. DNA for the CDR3: TGTGCCAGCAGCTTGGGACCGTTCTCCTCTGGAAACACCATATATTTT.

This rearrangement joins TRBV5-4 to TRBJ1-4, with D maybe TRBD1 (5 bases). Trimming took 2 bases from V and 8 from J, leaving 13 bases between them. This CDR3 has 14 residues. From germline, CDR1 is SGHNT and CDR2 YYREEE (reference sequence). The CDR3, as DNA: TGTGCCAGCAGCTTAGAGCTGACAGAAGAAAAACTGTTTTTT. This encodes CASSLELTEEKLFF.

CDR3 sequence: CASSITFDNEQFF. The CDR3 DNA is TGTGCCAGCAGTATCACATTCGACAATGAGCAGTTCTTC. The rearrangement uses TRBV6-4 and TRBJ2-1; D remains unclear. This CDR3 region has 13 residues. The V gene lost 5 bases and the J gene lost 5 bases, with 10 bases spanning the gap. Germline loops: CDR1 MRHNA, CDR2 SNTAGT.

The chain joins TRBV30 to TRBJ2-7; TRBD1 agrees at 9 bases. Germline loops: CDR1 GTSNPN, CDR2 SVGIG (reference sequence). The V and J ends lost 0 bases and 0 bases, in that order; junction bases with no gene match: 3. The CDR3 spans 15 residues. The CDR3 is CAWSVPDRGSYEQYF. The DNA for the CDR3 is TGTGCCTGGAGTGTACCGGACAGGGGCTCCTACGAGCAGTACTTC.

The gene calls are TRBV5-5 and TRBJ2-7; D is unresolved. Germline assignment: CDR1 SGHKS and CDR2 YYEKEE (reference sequence). The CDR3 totals 15 residues. With 0 bases removed from V and 6 bases from J, the gap between germline ends came to 16 bases. The CDR3 here is CASSLEFGTSREQYF. The CDR3 region has the DNA TGTGCCAGCAGCTTGGAATTCGGCACCTCCCGCGAGCAGTACTTC.

The J gene is TRBJ2-1, the V gene TRBV28; maybe TRBD1 (7 bases). Germline-derived CDR1 and CDR2 are MDHEN and SYDVKM. CDR3 length: 16 amino acids. Trimming removed 5 bases at V and 2 bases at J, with 16 bases between. The DNA for the CDR3 is TGTGCCAGCAGTCCCTCGGAGGGGGCCCCCTACAATGAGCAGTTCTTC. Its translation: CASSPSEGAPYNEQFF.

The CDR3, as DNA: TGTGCCAGCAGCTTGGCTGGCAGGGGGAGGACTGAAGCTTTCTTT. Translation gives CASSLAGRGRTEAFF. The chain uses TRBV5-6 and TRBJ1-1; 7 bases agree with TRBD1. This CDR3 has 15 residues. Germline lookup yields CDR1 SGHDT and CDR2 YYEEEE. V was clipped by 0 bases and J by 5 bases; unmatched bases: 7.